These 26 T cell receptor beta chains were all obtained from the same sample, sequenced in a study of breast tumors, draining lymph nodes, adjacent tissues. Breast cancer patients provided tissue from their axillary draining lymph nodes. One entry per CDR3 protein results from TCRdb running MiXCR on the multiplex PCR reads. Of 270,000 or so distinct CDR3 sequences detected, over 25% appear once; the ten largest clones hold roughly 1.2%. Input material: axillary lymph node tissue. These receptors came from a female donor with breast cancer. Some clones in this sample may be carry-over from other donors' samples.

V gene TRBV6-5 combines with J gene TRBJ1-1; 7 positions match TRBD1. Unmatched junction bases numbered 12, after V lost 5 bases and J lost 6 bases. This CDR3 is built from 15 residues. Germline loops: CDR1 MNHEY, CDR2 SVGAGI. CDR3 region: CASSPPSQGKAEAFF. DNA for the CDR3: TGTGCCAGCAGTCCCCCATCACAGGGGAAGGCTGAAGCTTTCTTT.

Of note for this clonotype: A clone one base away is much larger, so this may be a read error. The chain has TRBV19 and TRBJ2-7; D gene uncertain. Germline assignment: CDR1 LNHDA and CDR2 SQIVND (reference sequence). This CDR3 is built from 13 residues. CDR3 sequence reads: CASSTQTYYGQYF. CDR3 sequence (DNA): TGTGCCAGTAGCACTCAAACCTACTACGGGCAGTACTTC.

The chain uses TRBV11-2 and TRBJ2-6; 7 bases match TRBD1. With V trimmed by 8 bases and J by 8 bases, 15 bases remained unmatched. CDR3 size: 16 residues. Germline V CDR1 and CDR2: SGHAT, FQNNGV. The CDR3 DNA reads as TGTGCCAGCTCCCCGCTCCAGGGGGTCGGGTCCAACGTCCTGACTTTC. Protein sequence: CASSPLQGVGSNVLTF.

This clonotype was observed many times. The genes are TRBV29-1 and TRBJ2-7; D uncertain. This CDR3 has 11 residues. Deletions cut 4 bases from V and 6 bases from J, with 10 bases between. Germline loops: CDR1 SQVTM, CDR2 ANQGSEA. The CDR3 reads CSVGWGPEQYF. DNA for the CDR3: TGCAGCGTTGGTTGGGGTCCCGAGCAGTACTTC.

The chain couples TRBV5-1 to TRBJ1-1; D is ambiguous. Looked up from germline, CDR1 is SGHRS and CDR2 is YFSETQ. CDR3 length: 16 residues. The V end lost 0 bases, the J end lost 1 base, and 13 bases lay between the germline ends. The CDR3 DNA reads as TGCGCCAGCAGCTTGGGAGGGAATTTCGGGAACACTGAAGCTTTCTTT. Translation: CASSLGGNFGNTEAFF. The variable domain in full, with the rest retrieved from reference TRBV5-1 and TRBJ1-1, is KAGVTQTPRYLIKTRGQQVTLSCSPISGHRSVSWYQQTPGQGLQFLFEYFSETQRNKGNFPGRFSGRQFSNSRSEMNVSTLELGDSALYLCASSLGGNFGNTEAFFGQGTRLTVV.

The CDR3 coding sequence is TGCAGTGCTAGAGACACCGGGACAGCCCCCGGGGAGCTGTTTTTT. Translation gives CSARDTGTAPGELFF. The rearrangement uses TRBV20-1 and TRBJ2-2; 7 positions agree with TRBD1. Trimming at V came to 0 bases and at J to 6 bases, leaving 7 bases not matched to a gene. This CDR3 has 15 amino acids. Germline V gives CDR1 DFQATT, CDR2 SNEGSKA (reference sequence).

This clonotype was counted ten times or more. The V gene is TRBV5-1, the J gene TRBJ2-3, with a possible D match to TRBD2 (6 bases). CDR1 and CDR2 (germline): SGHRS, YFSETQ. CDR3 length: 14 amino acids. V was pared by 2 bases and J by 4 bases, with 11 bases between. The CDR3 nucleotides are TGCGCCAGCAGCTTTGGCGGGAACGCAGATACGCAGTATTTT. As protein: CASSFGGNADTQYF.

The sample holds many counts of this clonotype. The chain joins TRBV30 to TRBJ2-5, with D maybe TRBD2 (7 bases). V lost 8 bases, J lost 2 bases, and 15 bases lay in between. The CDR3 totals 13 residues. Germline V gene lookup returns CDR1 GTSNPN and CDR2 SVGIG (reference sequence). The CDR3 protein is CARRGGPQETQYF. CDR3 coding DNA: TGTGCCAGAAGGGGGGGACCACAAGAGACCCAGTACTTC.

This clonotype showed up just a few times. The J gene is TRBJ2-3, the V gene TRBV6-6, with D hard to call. The V gene lost 5 bases and the J gene lost 5 bases, with 14 bases spanning the gap. The CDR3 is made up of 14 amino acids. Germline CDR1 is MNHNY and CDR2 is SVGAGI (reference sequence). CDR3 protein: CASSPPTVRDTQYF. The CDR3 DNA sequence: TGTGCCAGCAGTCCCCCGACTGTTCGAGATACGCAGTATTTT.

As for this clonotype: It may be a read error: a sequence one base away is much more abundant. The chain couples TRBV19 to TRBJ2-3; 12 positions agree with TRBD2. This CDR3 has 17 amino acids. CDR1 and CDR2 from the germline V gene are LNHDA and SQIVND (reference sequence). The CDR3 spells CASSISRLAGVIDTQSF. The DNA of the CDR3 is TGTGCCAGTAGTATCTCCCGACTAGCGGGAGTTATAGATACGCAGTCTTTT.

This clonotype has only one observation. This chain uses TRBV7-2 with TRBJ1-4; a weak D match, TRBD1 (5 bases). The germline V gene has CDR1 SGHTA and CDR2 FQGNSA. V was shortened by 4 bases and J by 4 bases, with 10 bases between the two germline ends. CDR3 size: 14 residues. CDR3 sequence reads: CASSSGRSNEKLFF. The CDR3 coding sequence is TGTGCCAGCAGCTCGGGACGGAGTAATGAAAAACTGTTTTTT.

This clonotype was counted many times. The genes are TRBV7-2 and TRBJ2-1; 10 nucleotides agree with TRBD2. V lost 5 bases to trimming and J lost 7 bases; unmatched junction nucleotides: 8. The CDR3 has 15 amino acids. Germline lookup yields CDR1 SGHTA and CDR2 FQGNSA. CDR3 nucleotides: TGTGCCAGCAGCCTCGCTAGCGGGAGTTGGAATGAGCAGTTCTTC. Translating gives CASSLASGSWNEQFF.

This clonotype was observed many times. V usage is TRBV12-5 and J usage is TRBJ1-5; D not resolved. The CDR3 covers 12 residues. The V gene lost 1 base and the J gene lost 6 bases, with 4 bases spanning the gap. CDR1 and CDR2 (germline): LGHNT, FRNRAP. The CDR3 reads CASGLGSQPQHF. The CDR3 region has the DNA TGTGCTAGTGGTTTGGGAAGTCAGCCCCAGCATTTT.

This clonotype was seen only once. This clone may be a read error of a much larger clone one base away. The V and J genes are TRBV5-5 and TRBJ2-7, with a weak D call TRBD2 (5 bases). The CDR3 spans 14 residues. Germline V CDR1 and CDR2: SGHKS, YYEKEE (reference sequence). The CDR3 DNA sequence: TGTGCCAGCGGCTTCGACGGGGTCCCCTCCGAGCAGTACTTC. It codes for CASGFDGVPSEQYF.

This clonotype was recorded a few times. A much larger clonotype is one base distant, so this may be a read error. This chain connects TRBV19 to TRBJ2-1; 9 nucleotides align to TRBD2. This CDR3 region has 17 residues. From germline, CDR1 is LNHDA and CDR2 SQIVND (reference sequence). Here the CDR3 DNA reads TGTGCCAGTAGTATTGGGGCTAGCGGGGCCATTTACAATGAGCAGTCCTTC. Translation gives CASSIGASGAIYNEQSF.

In this sample, this clonotype turned up many times. The chain combines TRBV7-3 with TRBJ2-1, with 8 bases aligning to TRBD2. V lost 1 base, J lost 7 bases, and 9 bases stayed unmatched. In germline, CDR1 is SGHTA, CDR2 FQGTGA. The CDR3 totals 16 residues. The CDR3 DNA follows: TGTGCCAGCAGCTTAATAGGAGGACTAGCCTTGAATGAGCAGTTCTTC. Protein: CASSLIGGLALNEQFF.

A few counts support this clonotype. The genes are TRBV12-3 or TRBV12-4 and TRBJ2-2; 8 positions agree with TRBD2. Losses at the gene ends were 9 bases for V and 7 bases for J; bases not matched to a gene: 16. The CDR3 is made up of 16 amino acids. As DNA, the CDR3 is TGTGCCAGAGAATACCGGGAGGGCCAAGGGGGCGGGGAGCTGTTTTTT. This gives the protein CAREYREGQGGGELFF.

This clonotype was detected ten times or more. The germline gene is not matched at one end of the junction; a read error may be the cause. This chain links TRBV13 with TRBJ1-2; a weak D match, TRBD1 (5 bases). The CDR3 loop spans 12 amino acids. Germline CDR1 and CDR2: PRHDT and FYEKMQ (reference sequence). The CDR3 DNA is TGTGCCAGCAGCTTAGATAGGACACCTAACTCCTTC. Translating gives CASSLDRTPNSF.

The gene calls are TRBV11-2 and TRBJ2-7; either TRBD1 or TRBD2 may fit D (6 bases each). From germline, CDR1 is SGHAT and CDR2 FQNNGV. The ends were cut back, 6 bases at V and 4 bases at J, with 13 bases in the middle. The CDR3 has 13 amino acids. CDR3: CASSSGGVYEQYF. The DNA of the CDR3 is TGTGCCAGCAGTTCCGGGGGCGTGTACGAGCAGTACTTC.

This clonotype was detected many times. V and J are TRBV5-5 and TRBJ2-3, with D possibly TRBD2 on 6 matching bases. The CDR3 consists of 15 residues. The V and J ends lost 3 bases and 6 bases respectively, with 17 bases between them. Germline CDR1 is SGHKS and CDR2 is YYEKEE (reference sequence). The DNA of the CDR3 is TGTGCCAGCAGCTGGGGAAACGTAGGAGGGGATACGCAGTATTTT. Translating gives CASSWGNVGGDTQYF.

This clonotype was seen repeatedly, ten times or more. The V call is TRBV5-1, the J call TRBJ2-3; D is undetermined. The germline gives CDR1 SGHRS, CDR2 YFSETQ. The CDR3 length is 13 residues. V was trimmed by 5 bases and J by 0 bases, leaving 7 bases between them. The CDR3, as DNA: TGCGCCAGCAGTTTTCCAAGCACAGATACGCAGTATTTT. As protein: CASSFPSTDTQYF.

There are a few counts of this clonotype. The chain carries TRBV6-1 and TRBJ1-3; D is ambiguous. V was clipped by 0 bases and J by 3 bases, with 9 bases between them. This CDR3 is built from 15 residues. In germline, CDR1 is MNHNS, CDR2 SASEGT. DNA of the CDR3: TGTGCCAGCAGTGAAGCGCTGGATCATGGAAACACCATATATTTT. It yields the protein CASSEALDHGNTIYF.

This clonotype showed up many times. The V gene is TRBV7-3, the J gene TRBJ2-1; 7 positions match TRBD2. V was clipped by 2 bases and J by 5 bases; unmatched bases: 12. The V gene's germline CDR1 is SGHTA and CDR2 FQGTGA. The CDR3 loop spans 17 amino acids. In DNA, the CDR3 is TGTGCCAGCAGCTTAGAGTCAGGCGCGGGAGCGGACAATGAGCAGTTCTTC. Its protein product is CASSLESGAGADNEQFF.

This clonotype was observed many times. V usage is TRBV9 and J usage is TRBJ2-3; D not resolved. The CDR3 consists of 14 residues. CDR1 and CDR2 from the germline V gene are SGDLS and YYNGEE. Between the trimmed V and J ends, which lost 0 bases and 8 bases, there was a span of 13 bases. Here the CDR3 reads CASSVESNWGTQYF. DNA of the CDR3: TGTGCCAGCAGCGTAGAAAGCAACTGGGGTACGCAGTATTTT. The variable domain in full, completed from reference TRBV9 and TRBJ2-3, reads DSGVTQTPKHLITATGQRVTLRCSPRSGDLSVYWYQQSLDQGLQFLIQYYNGEERAKGNILERFSAQQFPDLHSELNLSSLELGDSALYFCASSVESNWGTQYFGPGTRLTVL.

About this clonotype itself: Here the CDR3 omits its conserved ending phenylalanine or tryptophan, so a read error is the likely source. This chain links TRBV7-9 with TRBJ1-6; maybe TRBD1 (6 bases). V was shortened by 5 bases and J by 7 bases, with 12 bases between the two germline ends. The CDR3 length is 14 residues. In germline, CDR1 is SEHNR, CDR2 FQNEAQ (reference sequence). The CDR3 region is CASSMGGRNSPLHS. For the CDR3, the DNA is TGTGCCAGCAGCATGGGGGGCAGGAATTCACCCCTCCACTCT.

The sample holds many counts of this clonotype. The rearrangement uses TRBV7-2 and TRBJ2-4; possible D gene TRBD2, 6 bases. This CDR3 region has 13 residues. The ends were cut back, 4 bases at V and 11 bases at J, with 15 bases in the middle. Germline V gene sequence: CDR1 SGHTA, CDR2 FQGNSA. CDR3 protein: CASSYGTWAVQYF. The CDR3 nucleotides read TGTGCCAGCAGCTACGGGACTTGGGCCGTTCAGTACTTC.